These 25 T cell receptor beta chains share one sample of origin, sequenced in a study of technical replicates of blood from a few donors (dated by TCRdb to 2017 to 2019). The library relied on the immunoSEQ multiplex PCR assay. TCRdb mirrors the immuneACCESS table, restricted to in-frame sequences. Some clones are absent from its copies; in checked studies, under half trace to an unresolved V gene, and the reason for the others is unknown. The sample data list approximately 75,000 clones, and around 97% of these were observed just once. Around 0.2% of the sample lies in the top ten. Sequencing input: T cells isolated from PBMCs. These receptors originate from a human donor in good health.

The rearrangement links TRBV29-1 to TRBJ2-1, with 7 bases identical to TRBD2. The J segment lost 0 bases and the V segment lost 1 base, leaving 6 bases of the junction unmatched. The CDR3 contains 16 residues. Germline V lookup: CDR1 SQVTM, CDR2 ANQGSEA. The CDR3 protein is CSVEAGGPSSYNEQFF. DNA for the CDR3: TGCAGCGTTGAAGCGGGGGGTCCTAGCTCCTACAATGAGCAGTTCTTC.

This clone appeared once. The CDR3 bases are TGTGCCAGCAGCACCAGCTATGGCTACACCTTC. Its translation: CASSTSYGYTF. V is TRBV6-6 and J is TRBJ1-2; D is ambiguous. Germline V gene data show CDR1 as MNHNY and CDR2 as SVGAGI (reference sequence). V lost 6 bases, J lost 4 bases, and 6 bases lay in between. This CDR3 spans 11 amino acids.

The rearrangement joins TRBV7-3 to TRBJ2-1; 8 nucleotides align to TRBD2. V shed 3 bases, J shed 2 bases, and the junction held 3 bases outside the gene matches. Germline lookup yields CDR1 SGHTA and CDR2 FQGTGA. This CDR3 comprises 15 residues. CDR3 loop: CASSFGGGTYNEQFF. The CDR3, as DNA: TGTGCCAGCAGCTTTGGCGGGGGGACCTACAATGAGCAGTTCTTC.

The chain links TRBV28 to TRBJ1-2; TRBD1 matches at 9 bases. The CDR3 is made up of 14 amino acids. The V and J ends lost 6 bases and 4 bases, in that order; junction bases with no gene match: 6. In germline, CDR1 is MDHEN, CDR2 SYDVKM. This CDR3 is CASRTGTGTYGYTF. The CDR3, as DNA: TGTGCCAGCAGAACTGGGACAGGGACCTATGGCTACACCTTC.

The chain carries TRBV19 and TRBJ1-5; 7 nucleotides agree with TRBD1. V was clipped by 1 base and J by 5 bases; unmatched bases: 5. Germline CDR1 LNHDA, CDR2 SQIVND (reference sequence). This CDR3 spans 15 amino acids. The CDR3, as DNA: TGTGCCAGTAGTATAGCAGACAGGGTCGATCAGCCCCAGCATTTT. The encoded protein is CASSIADRVDQPQHF.

The CDR3 bases are TGTGCCAGCAGCCAGGGACAGAACTACAATGAGCAGTTCTTC. Translated, it gives CASSQGQNYNEQFF. J is TRBJ2-1 and V is TRBV11-3; 7 nucleotides match TRBD1. This CDR3 region has 14 residues. Unmatched junction bases numbered 4, after V lost 5 bases and J lost 3 bases. Germline V gene sequence: CDR1 SGHNT, CDR2 YENEEA.

The chain couples TRBV4-2 to TRBJ2-2; tentative D call: TRBD2 (6 bases). Germline CDR1 reads LGHNA; CDR2 reads YNFKEQ. The CDR3 consists of 18 residues. Deletions cut 1 base from V and 6 bases from J, with 21 bases between. The CDR3 DNA follows: TGTGCCAGCAGCCAAGTTTTAAGAACTAGCCGAAGGCCCGGGGAGCTGTTTTTT. This translates into CASSQVLRTSRRPGELFF.

This chain joins TRBV19 and TRBJ1-2; TRBD1 aligns across 10 bases. Germline loops: CDR1 LNHDA, CDR2 SQIVND (reference sequence). This CDR3 is built from 18 residues. V gave up 5 bases and J gave up 0 bases; unmatched junction bases: 12. CDR3 sequence (DNA): TGTGCCAGTAGTGAGATACCGGGACAGGGGTTTACTAACTATGGCTACACCTTC. Encoded protein: CASSEIPGQGFTNYGYTF.

The chain uses TRBV19 and TRBJ1-6; 7 nucleotides match TRBD1. Germline CDR1 reads LNHDA; CDR2 reads SQIVND (reference sequence). This CDR3 has 14 residues. Trimming removed 10 bases from V and 10 bases from J; junction bases left unmatched: 13. The CDR3 spells CATNRQGKGSPLHF. DNA of the CDR3: TGTGCCACCAACAGACAGGGAAAAGGATCACCCCTCCACTTT.

The genes are TRBV6-6 and TRBJ1-3; D unresolved. V was clipped by 7 bases and J by 1 base, with 14 bases between them. From germline, CDR1 is MNHNY and CDR2 SVGAGI (reference sequence). This CDR3 has 15 amino acids. The CDR3 spells CASNLREGSGNTIYF. In DNA, the CDR3 is TGTGCCAGCAATCTCCGGGAAGGGTCTGGAAACACCATATATTTT.

The V call is TRBV27, the J call TRBJ1-1; 7 positions agree with TRBD1. Trimming at V came to 4 bases and at J to 1 base, leaving 24 bases not matched to a gene. The germline gives CDR1 MNHEY, CDR2 SMNVEV (reference sequence). CDR3 length: 21 residues. The CDR3 loop reads CASSYLVGTRRGGMRNTEAFF. CDR3 bases: TGTGCCAGCAGTTACTTAGTCGGCACCCGTCGAGGGGGCATGAGGAACACTGAAGCTTTCTTT.

This rearrangement joins TRBV5-4 to TRBJ2-3; possibly TRBD1 for D (5 bases). The CDR3 extends over 12 amino acids. V lost 5 bases and J lost 6, with 10 bases in between. The germline CDR1 and CDR2 sequences are SGHNT and YYREEE (reference sequence). The CDR3 bases are TGTGCCAGCAGTTCTCAGGGTGATACGCAGTATTTT. Translation gives CASSSQGDTQYF.

The V and J genes are TRBV11-2 and TRBJ1-2; 10 bases align to TRBD1. J gave up 8 bases and V 3 bases, and 0 bases lay outside the gene matches. Per germline, CDR1 SGHAT and CDR2 FQNNGV. CDR3 size: 12 residues. CDR3 nucleotide sequence: TGTGCCAGCAGCTTGGACAGGGGGGGCTACACCTTC. It yields the protein CASSLDRGGYTF.

The chain employs TRBV6-5 and TRBJ1-1; D not certain. Trimming shortened V by 10 bases and J by 0 bases, and 18 bases separated the two germline ends. The CDR3 extends over 15 amino acids. Germline CDR1 MNHEY, CDR2 SVGAGI. The CDR3 here is CATFRSALVNTEAFF. The CDR3 region has the DNA TGTGCCACCTTTAGATCCGCCCTGGTGAACACTGAAGCTTTCTTT.

The chain has TRBV27 and TRBJ2-7, with a possible D match to TRBD2 (5 bases). Trimming removed 3 bases at V and 3 bases at J, with 18 bases between. The CDR3 length is 16 residues. Germline values: CDR1 MNHEY, CDR2 SMNVEV (reference sequence). DNA for the CDR3: TGTGCCAGCAGTTTTTCTTATCCCGAGGGCTTCTACGAGCAGTACTTC. Translating gives CASSFSYPEGFYEQYF.

The chain's CDR3 is CASRDRGNTEAFF. The CDR3 DNA sequence: TGTGCCAGCCGGGACAGGGGAAACACTGAAGCTTTCTTT. V usage is TRBV19 and J usage is TRBJ1-1, with 10 bases lining up with TRBD1. V lost 9 bases and J lost 2; bases outside the gene matches: 3. The germline CDR1 and CDR2 sequences are LNHDA and SQIVND (reference sequence). The CDR3 totals 13 residues. The full variable domain, with the rest looked up from reference TRBV19 and TRBJ1-1, is DGGITQSPKYLFRKEGQNVTLSCEQNLNHDAMYWYRQDPGQGLRLIYYSQIVNDFQKGDIAEGYSVSREKKESFPLTVTSAQKNPTAFYLCASRDRGNTEAFFGQGTRLTVV.

The rearrangement uses TRBV29-1 and TRBJ2-1, with 11 bases that match TRBD2. CDR3 length: 15 residues. Trimming at V came to 1 base and at J to 1 base, leaving 0 bases not matched to a gene. Per germline, CDR1 SQVTM and CDR2 ANQGSEA. CDR3 loop: CSVEVAGGSYNEQFF. For the CDR3, the DNA is TGCAGCGTTGAAGTAGCGGGAGGGTCCTACAATGAGCAGTTCTTC.

This clone was detected only a few times. The chain employs TRBV10-1 and TRBJ1-1; D remains unclear. The CDR3 contains 13 residues. Deletions cut 0 bases from V and 5 bases from J, with 7 bases between. The germline V gene has CDR1 WNHNN and CDR2 SYGVQD (reference sequence). The CDR3 spells CASSESTRTEAFF. CDR3 in DNA: TGCGCCAGCAGTGAGTCGACCAGGACTGAAGCTTTCTTT.

Written as DNA, the CDR3 is TGCGCCAGCAGCCAAGACCTAAGGACTAGCGGGACAGATACGCAGTATTTT. Amino acid sequence: CASSQDLRTSGTDTQYF. The chain recombines TRBV4-1 with TRBJ2-3; the match to TRBD2 covers 11 bases. From germline, CDR1 is MGHRA and CDR2 YSYEKL. V shed 0 bases, J shed 3 bases, and the junction held 5 bases outside the gene matches. CDR3 size: 17 residues.

The chain combines TRBV11-3 with TRBJ1-1, with a weak D call TRBD1 (5 bases). Germline values: CDR1 SGHNT, CDR2 YENEEA. The CDR3 runs 15 residues. V lost 1 base and J lost 0, with 9 bases in between. In DNA, the CDR3 is TGTGCCAGCAGCTTAGGACAGCCGATGAACACTGAAGCTTTCTTT. Its protein product is CASSLGQPMNTEAFF.

This clone was recorded once. The chain couples TRBV5-1 to TRBJ2-2, with D tentatively TRBD2 (5 bases). Germline V gives CDR1 SGHRS, CDR2 YFSETQ. The length of the CDR3 is 16 residues. Trimming shortened V by 0 bases and J by 2 bases, and 11 bases separated the two germline ends. The CDR3 nucleotides read TGCGCCAGCAGCTTGGACCCGGCGGGCAACACCGGGGAGCTGTTTTTT. Its translation is CASSLDPAGNTGELFF.

This chain uses TRBV7-9 with TRBJ2-7; maybe TRBD2 (6 bases). Trimming took off 6 bases at V and 3 bases at J, with 9 bases between the two ends. This CDR3 is built from 12 residues. Per the germline V gene, CDR1 is SEHNR and CDR2 is FQNEAQ (reference sequence). This CDR3 reads CASRVGGYEQYF. The CDR3 DNA reads TGTGCCAGCAGAGTGGGGGGCTACGAGCAGTACTTC.

As DNA, the CDR3 is TGTGCCAGCAGTTACGGGGCCGAAGCTTTCTTT. This sequence encodes CASSYGAEAFF. This sequence joins TRBV6-5 and TRBJ1-1; possible D gene TRBD1, 5 bases. Trimming removed 2 bases at V and 8 bases at J, with 6 bases between. In germline, CDR1 is MNHEY, CDR2 SVGAGI. CDR3 length: 11 residues.

The chain recombines TRBV6-5 with TRBJ2-7; D is uncertain. CDR1 MNHEY and CDR2 SVGAGI come from the germline V gene. There are 13 residues in the CDR3. Trimming removed 5 bases from V and 2 bases from J, with 10 bases in between. In nucleotides, the CDR3 is TGTGCCAGCAGTCCACTTCTCCCCTACGAGCAGTACTTC. Protein sequence: CASSPLLPYEQYF.

The V call is TRBV5-1, the J call TRBJ2-1, with 7 positions matching TRBD1. With V trimmed by 0 bases and J by 7 bases, 10 bases remained unmatched. CDR3 length equals 16 residues. Germline assignment: CDR1 SGHRS and CDR2 YFSETQ. CDR3 sequence: CASSLEPGGDSNEQFF. As DNA, the CDR3 is TGCGCCAGCAGCTTGGAACCAGGGGGTGATTCGAATGAGCAGTTCTTC.